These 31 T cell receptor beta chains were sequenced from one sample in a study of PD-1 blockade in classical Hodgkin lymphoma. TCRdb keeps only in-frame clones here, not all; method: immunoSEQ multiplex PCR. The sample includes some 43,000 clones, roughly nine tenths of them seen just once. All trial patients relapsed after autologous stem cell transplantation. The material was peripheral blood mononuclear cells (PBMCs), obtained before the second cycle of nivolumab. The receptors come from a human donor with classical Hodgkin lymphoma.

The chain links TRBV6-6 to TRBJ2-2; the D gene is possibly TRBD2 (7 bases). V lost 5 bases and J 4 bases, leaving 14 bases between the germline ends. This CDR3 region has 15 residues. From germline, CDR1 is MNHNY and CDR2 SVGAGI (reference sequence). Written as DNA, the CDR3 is TGTGCCAGCAGTAGCGGGACACCTGGCACCGGGGAGCTGTTTTTT. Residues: CASSSGTPGTGELFF.

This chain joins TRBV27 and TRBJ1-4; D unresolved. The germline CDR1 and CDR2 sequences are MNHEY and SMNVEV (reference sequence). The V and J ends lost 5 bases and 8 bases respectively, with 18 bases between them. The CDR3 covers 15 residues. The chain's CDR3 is CASSEVVGRGEKLFF. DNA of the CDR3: TGTGCCAGCAGTGAAGTGGTTGGCAGAGGGGAAAAACTGTTTTTT.

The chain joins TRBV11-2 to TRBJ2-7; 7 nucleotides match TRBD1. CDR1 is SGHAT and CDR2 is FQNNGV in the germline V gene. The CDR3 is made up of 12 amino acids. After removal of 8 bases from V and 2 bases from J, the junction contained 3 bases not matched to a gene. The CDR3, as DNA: TGTGCCAGCCAGGGGGATGCCTACGAGCAGTACTTC. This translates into CASQGDAYEQYF.

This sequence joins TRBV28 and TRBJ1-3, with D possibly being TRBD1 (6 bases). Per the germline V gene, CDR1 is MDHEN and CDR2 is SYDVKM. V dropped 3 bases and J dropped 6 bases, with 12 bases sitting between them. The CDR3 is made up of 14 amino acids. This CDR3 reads CASSFAGAKNTIYF. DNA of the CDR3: TGTGCCAGCAGTTTCGCGGGGGCGAAAAACACCATATATTTT.

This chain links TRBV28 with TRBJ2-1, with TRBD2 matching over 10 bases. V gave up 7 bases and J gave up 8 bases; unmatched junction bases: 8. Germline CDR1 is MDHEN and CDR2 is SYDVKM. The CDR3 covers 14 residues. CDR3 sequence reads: CASIPSGRGYEQFF. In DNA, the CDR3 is TGTGCCAGCATCCCTAGCGGGAGAGGTTATGAGCAGTTCTTC.

This CDR3 is CASTTKGTEAFF. As DNA, the CDR3 is TGTGCCAGCACTACAAAGGGGACTGAAGCTTTCTTT. The V call is TRBV18, the J call TRBJ1-1, with D perhaps TRBD1 (5 bases). Trimming took 8 bases from V and 5 from J, leaving 12 bases between them. The CDR3 covers 12 residues. Germline assignment: CDR1 KGHSH and CDR2 LQKENI.

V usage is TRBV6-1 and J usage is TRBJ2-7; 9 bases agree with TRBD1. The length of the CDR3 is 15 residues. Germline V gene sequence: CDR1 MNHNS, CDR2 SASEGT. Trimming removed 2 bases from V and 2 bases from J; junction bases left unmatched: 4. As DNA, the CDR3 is TGTGCCAGCAGTGAACTGGGACAGGGCCCCTACGAGCAGTACTTC. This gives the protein CASSELGQGPYEQYF.

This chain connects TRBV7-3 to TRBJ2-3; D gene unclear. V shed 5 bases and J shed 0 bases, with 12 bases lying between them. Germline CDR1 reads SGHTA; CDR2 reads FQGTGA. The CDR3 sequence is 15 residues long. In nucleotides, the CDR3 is TGTGCCAGCAGCACGGACCGGAAAAGCACAGATACGCAGTATTTT. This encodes CASSTDRKSTDTQYF.

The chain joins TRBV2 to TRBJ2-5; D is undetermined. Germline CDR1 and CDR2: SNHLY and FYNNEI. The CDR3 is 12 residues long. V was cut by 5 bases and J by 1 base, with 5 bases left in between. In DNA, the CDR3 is TGTGCCAGCAGTCAGAGCCAAGAGACCCAGTACTTC. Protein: CASSQSQETQYF.

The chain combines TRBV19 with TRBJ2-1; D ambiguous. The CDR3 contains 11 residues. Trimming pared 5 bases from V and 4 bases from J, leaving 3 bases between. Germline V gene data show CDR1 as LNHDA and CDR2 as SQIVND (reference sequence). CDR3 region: CASSAYNEQFF. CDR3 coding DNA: TGTGCCAGTAGTGCATACAATGAGCAGTTCTTC.

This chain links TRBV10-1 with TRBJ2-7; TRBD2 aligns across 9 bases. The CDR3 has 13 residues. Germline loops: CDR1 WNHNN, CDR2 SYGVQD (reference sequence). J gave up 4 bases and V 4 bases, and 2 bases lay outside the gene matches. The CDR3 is CASSALAGYEQYF. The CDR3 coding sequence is TGCGCCAGCAGTGCGCTAGCGGGATACGAGCAGTACTTC.

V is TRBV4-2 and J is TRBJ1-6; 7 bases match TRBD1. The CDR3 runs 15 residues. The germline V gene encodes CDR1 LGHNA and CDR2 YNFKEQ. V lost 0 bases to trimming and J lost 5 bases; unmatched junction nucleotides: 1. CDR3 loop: CASSQEGTDNSPLHF. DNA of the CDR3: TGTGCCAGCAGCCAAGAAGGGACAGATAATTCACCCCTCCACTTT.

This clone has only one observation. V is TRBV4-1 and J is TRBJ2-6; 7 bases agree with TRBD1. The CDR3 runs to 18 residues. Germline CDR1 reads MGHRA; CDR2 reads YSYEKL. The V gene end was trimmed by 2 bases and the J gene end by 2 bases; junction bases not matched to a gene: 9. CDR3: CASSQPGQLGTGANVLTF. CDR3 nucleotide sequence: TGCGCCAGCAGCCAACCGGGACAGTTGGGGACTGGGGCCAACGTCCTGACTTTC.

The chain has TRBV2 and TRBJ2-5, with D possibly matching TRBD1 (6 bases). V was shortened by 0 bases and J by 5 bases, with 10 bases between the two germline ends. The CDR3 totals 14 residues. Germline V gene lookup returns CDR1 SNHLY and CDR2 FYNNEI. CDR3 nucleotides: TGTGCCAGCAGTGAAGCGGGGGCTATCGAGACCCAGTACTTC. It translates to CASSEAGAIETQYF.

Here the CDR3 reads CASSKMGQNTGELFF. CDR3 coding DNA: TGTGCCAGCAGCAAAATGGGGCAGAACACCGGGGAGCTGTTTTTT. V and J are TRBV5-4 and TRBJ2-2, with a tentative D call TRBD1 (5 bases). Germline CDR1 reads SGHNT; CDR2 reads YYREEE (reference sequence). V was cut by 4 bases and J by 1 base, with 11 bases left in between. The CDR3 length is 15 residues.

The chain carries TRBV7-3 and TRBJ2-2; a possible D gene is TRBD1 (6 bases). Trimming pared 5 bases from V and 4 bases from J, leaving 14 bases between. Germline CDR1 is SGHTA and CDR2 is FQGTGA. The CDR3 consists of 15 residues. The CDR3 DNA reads TGTGCCAGCAGCCCTGGACAGCTACCCACCGGGGAGCTGTTTTTT. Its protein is CASSPGQLPTGELFF.

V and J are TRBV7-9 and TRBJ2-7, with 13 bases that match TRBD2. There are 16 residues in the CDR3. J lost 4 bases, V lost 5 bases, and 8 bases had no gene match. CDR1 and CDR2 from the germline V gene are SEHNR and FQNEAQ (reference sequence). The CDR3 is CASSGRTSGGTYEQYF. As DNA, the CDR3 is TGTGCCAGCAGCGGGCGGACTAGCGGGGGAACTTACGAGCAGTACTTC.

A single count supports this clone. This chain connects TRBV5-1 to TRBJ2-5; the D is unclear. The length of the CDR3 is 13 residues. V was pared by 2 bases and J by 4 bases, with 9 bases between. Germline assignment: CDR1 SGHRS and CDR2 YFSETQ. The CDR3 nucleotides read TGCGCCAGCAGCTTAAGCCTAGGAGAGACCCAGTACTTC. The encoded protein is CASSLSLGETQYF. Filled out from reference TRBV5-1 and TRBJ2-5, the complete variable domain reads KAGVTQTPRYLIKTRGQQVTLSCSPISGHRSVSWYQQTPGQGLQFLFEYFSETQRNKGNFPGRFSGRQFSNSRSEMNVSTLELGDSALYLCASSLSLGETQYFGPGTRLLVL.

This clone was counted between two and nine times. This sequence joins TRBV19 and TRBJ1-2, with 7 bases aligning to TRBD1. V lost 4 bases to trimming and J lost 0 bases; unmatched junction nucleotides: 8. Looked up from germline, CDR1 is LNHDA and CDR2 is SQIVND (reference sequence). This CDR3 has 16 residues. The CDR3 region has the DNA TGTGCCAGTAGTAGCAATCACAGGGGAGCTAACTATGGCTACACCTTC. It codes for CASSSNHRGANYGYTF. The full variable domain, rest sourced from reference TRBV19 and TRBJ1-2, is DGGITQSPKYLFRKEGQNVTLSCEQNLNHDAMYWYRQDPGQGLRLIYYSQIVNDFQKGDIAEGYSVSREKKESFPLTVTSAQKNPTAFYLCASSSNHRGANYGYTFGSGTRLTVV.

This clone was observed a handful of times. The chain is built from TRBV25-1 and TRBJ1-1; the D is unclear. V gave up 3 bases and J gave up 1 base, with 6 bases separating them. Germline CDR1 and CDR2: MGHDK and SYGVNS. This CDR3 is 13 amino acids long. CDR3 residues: CASSDGANTEAFF. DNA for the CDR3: TGTGCCAGCAGTGATGGTGCGAACACTGAAGCTTTCTTT. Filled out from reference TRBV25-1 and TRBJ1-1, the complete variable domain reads EADIYQTPRYLVIGTGKKITLECSQTMGHDKMYWYQQDPGMELHLIHYSYGVNSTEKGDLSSESTVSRIRTEHFPLTLESARPSHTSQYLCASSDGANTEAFFGQGTRLTVV.

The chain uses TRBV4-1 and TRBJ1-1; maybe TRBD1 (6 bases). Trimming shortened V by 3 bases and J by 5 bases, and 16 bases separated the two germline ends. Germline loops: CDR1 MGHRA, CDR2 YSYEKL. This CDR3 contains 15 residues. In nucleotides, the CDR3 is TGCGCCAGCAGCCAGTCCAAGGGGGTTCGGACTGAAGCTTTCTTT. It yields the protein CASSQSKGVRTEAFF.

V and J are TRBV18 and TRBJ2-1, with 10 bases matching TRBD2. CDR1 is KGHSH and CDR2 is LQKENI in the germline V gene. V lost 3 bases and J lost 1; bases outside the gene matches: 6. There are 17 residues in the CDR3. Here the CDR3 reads CASSPTGTSVSYNEQFF. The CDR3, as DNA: TGTGCCAGCTCACCCACCGGGACTAGCGTTTCCTACAATGAGCAGTTCTTC.

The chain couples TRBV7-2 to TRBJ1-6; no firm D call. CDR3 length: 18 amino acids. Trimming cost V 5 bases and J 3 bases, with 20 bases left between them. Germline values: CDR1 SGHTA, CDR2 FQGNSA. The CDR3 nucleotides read TGTGCCAGCAGCCAACCCATCGGGCAGGCCCTCTATAATTCACCCCTCCACTTT. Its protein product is CASSQPIGQALYNSPLHF.

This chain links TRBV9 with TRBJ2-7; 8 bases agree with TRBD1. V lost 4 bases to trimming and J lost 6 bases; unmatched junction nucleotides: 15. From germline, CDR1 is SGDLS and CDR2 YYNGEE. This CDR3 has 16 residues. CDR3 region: CASSPRQGRPLGEQYF. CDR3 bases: TGTGCCAGCAGCCCCCGACAGGGGAGGCCTCTGGGCGAGCAGTACTTC. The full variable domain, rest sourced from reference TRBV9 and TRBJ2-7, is DSGVTQTPKHLITATGQRVTLRCSPRSGDLSVYWYQQSLDQGLQFLIQYYNGEERAKGNILERFSAQQFPDLHSELNLSSLELGDSALYFCASSPRQGRPLGEQYFGPGTRLTVT.

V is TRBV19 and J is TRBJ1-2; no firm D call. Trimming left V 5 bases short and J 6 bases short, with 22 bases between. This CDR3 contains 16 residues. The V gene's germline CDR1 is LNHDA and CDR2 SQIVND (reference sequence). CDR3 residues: CASSDWTRVGLDGYTF. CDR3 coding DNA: TGTGCCAGTAGTGATTGGACGAGAGTAGGATTAGATGGCTACACCTTC.

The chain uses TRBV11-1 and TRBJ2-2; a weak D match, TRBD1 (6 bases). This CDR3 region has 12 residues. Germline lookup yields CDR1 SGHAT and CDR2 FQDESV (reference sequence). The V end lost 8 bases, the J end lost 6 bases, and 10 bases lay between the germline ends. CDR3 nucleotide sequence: TGTGCCAGCTCCAAGGGGGCCGGGGAGCTGTTTTTT. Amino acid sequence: CASSKGAGELFF.

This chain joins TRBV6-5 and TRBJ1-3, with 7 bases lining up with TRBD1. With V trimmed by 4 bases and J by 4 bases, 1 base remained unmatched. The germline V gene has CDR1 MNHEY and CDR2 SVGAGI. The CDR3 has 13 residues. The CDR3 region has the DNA TGTGCCAGCAGTTGGGACAGCGGAAACACCATATATTTT. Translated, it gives CASSWDSGNTIYF.

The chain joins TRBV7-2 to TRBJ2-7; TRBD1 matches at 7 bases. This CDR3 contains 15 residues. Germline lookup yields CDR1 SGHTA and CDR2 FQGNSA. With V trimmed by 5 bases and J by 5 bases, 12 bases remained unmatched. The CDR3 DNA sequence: TGTGCCAGCAGCCCTCAGGCAGGGGGAACGAACGAGCAGTACTTC. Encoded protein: CASSPQAGGTNEQYF.

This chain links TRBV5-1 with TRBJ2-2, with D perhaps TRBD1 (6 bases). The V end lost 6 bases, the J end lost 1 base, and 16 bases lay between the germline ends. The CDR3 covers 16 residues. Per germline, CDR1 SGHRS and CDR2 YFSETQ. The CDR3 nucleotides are TGCGCCAGCAATACCAGGGCAGGGGTGAACACCGGGGAGCTGTTTTTT. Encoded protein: CASNTRAGVNTGELFF.

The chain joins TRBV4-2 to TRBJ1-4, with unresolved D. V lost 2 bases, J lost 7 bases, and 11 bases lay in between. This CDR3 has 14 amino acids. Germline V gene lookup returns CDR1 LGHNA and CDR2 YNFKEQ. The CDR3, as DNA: TGTGCCAGCAGCCAAAGGGCACGTCGTGAAAAACTGTTTTTT. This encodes CASSQRARREKLFF.

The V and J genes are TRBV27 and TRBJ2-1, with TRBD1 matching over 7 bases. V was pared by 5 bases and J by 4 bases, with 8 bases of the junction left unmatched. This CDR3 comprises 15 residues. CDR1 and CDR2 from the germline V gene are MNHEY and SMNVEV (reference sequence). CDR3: CASSPPDRLYNEQFF. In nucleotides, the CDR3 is TGTGCCAGCAGTCCTCCGGACAGGTTATACAATGAGCAGTTCTTC.